Presented here are 9 T cell receptor beta chains from one specimen sequenced in a study of spatial heterogeneity in lung cancer. Study-wide results and limits: Within tumors, counts of expanded alpha and beta TCRs tracked tumor mutation counts.

From the 5' RACE reads, TCRdb called clonotypes with MiXCR, one entry per CDR3 protein. The sample lists 9,500 to 12,000 distinct CDR3 sequences; around 8% were seen once. Their antigens are not known. The time point is: sample taken at primary tumor resection. Sequencing used lung tumor tissue, obtained at surgery. The source is a female donor with early-stage non-small cell lung cancer.

The table lists this clonotype with many counts. Little can be read into the size of this beta chain, an off-target read in a library designed for alpha chains. This chain uses TRBV6-2 or TRBV6-3 with TRBJ1-2; maybe TRBD1 (6 bases). CDR1 is MNHEY and CDR2 is SVGEGT in the germline V gene. This CDR3 has 12 residues. V lost 10 bases to trimming and J lost 9 bases, with 18 bases between them. The CDR3 sequence is CATRGTTRRYTF. The CDR3 DNA follows: TGTGCCACAAGGGGGACAACCCGACGCTACACCTTC.

Comment on this clonotype: Possible read error: a much larger clone is one base away. Lacking the conserved final phenylalanine or tryptophan, this CDR3 likely reflects a read error. Found in a library prepared for alpha chains, this beta chain is an off-target read, and its abundance has little meaning. The chain joins TRBV5-1 to TRBJ2-7; a possible D gene is TRBD1 (5 bases). Deletions cut 2 bases from V and 4 bases from J, with 16 bases between. The CDR3 is made up of 15 amino acids. Looked up from germline, CDR1 is SGHRS and CDR2 is YFSETQ. The CDR3 coding sequence is TGCGCCAGCAGCTTAGGGCAGGGTTCTTTATACGAGCAGTACTAC. This translates into CASSLGQGSLYEQYY.

This clonotype has a count of ten or more. This beta chain slipped into a library made for alpha chains as a stray read, so its size is not meaningful. The chain uses TRBV7-2 and TRBJ1-1, with D uncertain. Trimming took 4 bases from V and 2 from J, leaving 5 bases between them. Germline-derived CDR1 and CDR2 are SGHTA and FQGNSA. The CDR3 loop spans 12 amino acids. The CDR3 loop reads CASSSYNTEAFF. CDR3 DNA: TGTGCCAGCAGCTCCTATAACACTGAAGCTTTCTTT.

Comment on this clonotype: This beta chain lies outside the target of a library built for alpha chains; its clone size means little. The V call is TRBV10-3, the J call TRBJ1-1; D not resolved. The CDR3 consists of 14 residues. The V gene lost 3 bases and the J gene lost 9 bases, with 17 bases spanning the gap. Germline loops: CDR1 ENHRY, CDR2 SYGVKD. CDR3 region: CAISDPRSSPKAFF. The CDR3 coding sequence is TGTGCCATCAGTGACCCCAGGTCTTCCCCAAAAGCTTTCTTT.

There are many counts of this clonotype. The library was built for alpha chains, so this beta chain is an off-target read and its size means little. The genes are TRBV4-2 and TRBJ2-7, with 9 positions matching TRBD2. V was clipped by 0 bases and J by 1 base; unmatched bases: 4. CDR1 LGHNA and CDR2 YNFKEQ come from the germline V gene. The CDR3 length is 16 residues. This chain's CDR3 is CASSQEAGGPSYEQYF. CDR3 coding DNA: TGTGCCAGCAGCCAAGAAGCGGGGGGCCCTTCCTACGAGCAGTACTTC.

By share, this clonotype counts as medium-sized. This beta chain is a stray sequence in a library constructed for alpha chains; its clone size is not meaningful. The chain uses TRBV5-1 and TRBJ1-4; perhaps TRBD1 as D (5 bases). Germline assignment: CDR1 SGHRS and CDR2 YFSETQ. V lost 8 bases to trimming and J lost 7 bases, with 15 bases between them. The CDR3 contains 13 residues. The chain's CDR3 is CASGAGLREKLFF. CDR3 DNA sequence: TGCGCCAGTGGGGCAGGGCTTCGTGAAAAACTGTTTTTT.

This clonotype was picked up many times. The library was built for alpha chains, so this beta chain is an off-target read and its size means little. The chain links TRBV7-2 to TRBJ2-2; the D is unclear. The CDR3 spans 14 residues. Germline CDR1 reads SGHTA; CDR2 reads FQGNSA. Trimming cost V 5 bases and J 4 bases, with 11 bases left between them. This CDR3 reads CASSPLKTTGELFF. The CDR3 nucleotides read TGTGCCAGCAGCCCCCTCAAAACCACCGGGGAGCTGTTTTTT. Based on the CDR3 plus reference TRBV7-2 and TRBJ2-2, the full variable domain is GAGVSQSPSNKVTEKGKDVELRCDPISGHTALYWYRQSLGQGLEFLIYFQGNSAPDKSGLPSDRFSAERTGGSVSTLTIQRTQQEDSAVYLCASSPLKTTGELFFGEGSRLTVL.

The sample holds a few counts of this clonotype. With the library built for alpha chains, this beta chain is off target and its frequency is not meaningful. The rearrangement joins TRBV20-1 to TRBJ1-1, with TRBD1 as a possible D gene (5 bases). Germline V gene data show CDR1 as DFQATT and CDR2 as SNEGSKA (reference sequence). The V end lost 5 bases, the J end lost 4 bases, and 8 bases lay between the germline ends. This CDR3 comprises 11 residues. The CDR3 nucleotides read TGCAGTGCTCGGACAATCACTGAAGCTTTCTTT. Its translation is CSARTITEAFF.

In this sample, this clonotype is medium-sized. For a library built for alpha chains, this beta chain is a stray read; little rests on its size. The chain carries TRBV10-3 and TRBJ1-4, with D possibly matching TRBD1 (6 bases). In germline, CDR1 is ENHRY, CDR2 SYGVKD. This CDR3 is 14 amino acids long. The V end was cut by 4 bases, the J end by 8 bases, with 14 bases between. The CDR3 nucleotides read TGTGCCATCAGTGGGGGGGCCAGCGGCGAAAAACTGTTTTTT. This translates into CAISGGASGEKLFF.